The 20 T cell receptor beta chains below were found in one sample sequenced in a study of shared T cell receptors in the human thymus. Profiling relied on immunoSEQ multiplex PCR, and the TCRdb table lists in-frame clones only, not all of them. In the table there are about 660,000 clones, 80% to 90% of which are singletons. These data were also filed under a second study, of human thymus T cells.

Source material: thymocytes. Every receptor here comes from a boy younger than two with a congenital heart defect.

This clone appeared a few times. V is TRBV5-6 and J is TRBJ2-1, with D tentatively TRBD1 (6 bases). Between the trimmed V and J ends, which lost 3 bases and 4 bases, there was a span of 14 bases. The V gene's germline CDR1 is SGHDT and CDR2 YYEEEE. CDR3 length: 15 residues. In nucleotides, the CDR3 is TGTGCCAGCAGCTACGGGGCGGACAGATACAATGAGCAGTTCTTC. Protein product: CASSYGADRYNEQFF.

CDR3 sequence: CASSDIEMNTEAFF. The CDR3 DNA sequence: TGCGCCAGCAGTGACATAGAGATGAACACTGAAGCTTTCTTT. This chain connects TRBV10-1 to TRBJ1-1, with no clear D. V was shortened by 3 bases and J by 0 bases, with 8 bases between the two germline ends. This CDR3 is built from 14 residues. Germline V gene sequence: CDR1 WNHNN, CDR2 SYGVQD (reference sequence).

J is TRBJ2-7 and V is TRBV7-9, with 9 bases aligning to TRBD2. V trimming: 1 base; J trimming: 3 bases; junction bases outside the gene matches: 7. CDR1 is SEHNR, CDR2 FQNEAQ, per germline (reference sequence). The length of the CDR3 is 16 residues. DNA for the CDR3: TGTGCCAGCAGCTTAGGGGGGGATAGCGGGAGCTACGAGCAGTACTTC. The encoded protein is CASSLGGDSGSYEQYF.

The chain is built from TRBV5-1 and TRBJ2-7; weak D call: TRBD2 (6 bases). The CDR3 spans 16 residues. V dropped 1 base and J dropped 3 bases, with 17 bases sitting between them. Germline CDR1 SGHRS, CDR2 YFSETQ. CDR3 amino acids: CASSLRWGVELYEQYF. The DNA for the CDR3 is TGCGCCAGCAGCTTGAGGTGGGGGGTCGAACTCTACGAGCAGTACTTC.

The chain recombines TRBV7-9 with TRBJ1-2; no clear D gene. Between the trimmed V and J ends, which lost 5 bases and 8 bases, there was a span of 6 bases. The V gene's germline CDR1 is SEHNR and CDR2 FQNEAQ (reference sequence). The CDR3 is 10 amino acids. DNA for the CDR3: TGTGCCAGCAGCCCCCCGGGCTACACCTTC. This gives the protein CASSPPGYTF.

The chain joins TRBV5-8 to TRBJ1-5; maybe TRBD1 (6 bases). There are 13 residues in the CDR3. The germline gives CDR1 SGHTS, CDR2 YDEGEE. The germline V and J ends were trimmed by 4 bases and 4 bases, with 9 bases remaining between them. CDR3 coding DNA: TGTGCCAGCAGCCGGACAGCGAATCAGCCCCAGCATTTT. Its translation is CASSRTANQPQHF.

The rearrangement links TRBV30 to TRBJ2-7, with D perhaps matching TRBD2 (6 bases). Germline V lookup: CDR1 GTSNPN, CDR2 SVGIG (reference sequence). V was pared by 2 bases and J by 7 bases, with 15 bases between. CDR3 length equals 13 residues. In DNA form, the CDR3 reads TGTGCCTGGAGTATCGGGGGTAGTTGGGAGCAGTACTTC. Residues: CAWSIGGSWEQYF.

The rearrangement uses TRBV7-9 and TRBJ1-2, with no clear D. The CDR3 is 12 residues long. The V gene's germline CDR1 is SEHNR and CDR2 FQNEAQ (reference sequence). The germline V and J ends were trimmed by 6 bases and 8 bases, with 13 bases remaining between them. In nucleotides, the CDR3 is TGTGCCAGCAGTGTAGAAGTGTACGGCTACACCTTC. This sequence encodes CASSVEVYGYTF.

CDR3 protein: CASIGSSYEQYF. CDR3 DNA: TGTGCCAGCATTGGGAGCTCCTACGAGCAGTACTTC. V and J are TRBV27 and TRBJ2-7; perhaps TRBD2 as D (5 bases). Germline assignment: CDR1 MNHEY and CDR2 SMNVEV (reference sequence). CDR3 length: 12 amino acids. The germline V and J ends were trimmed by 7 bases and 0 bases, with 7 bases remaining between them.

The J gene is TRBJ1-1, the V gene TRBV4-1, with D perhaps matching TRBD1 (5 bases). The germline V and J ends were trimmed by 0 bases and 4 bases, with 15 bases remaining between them. This CDR3 spans 16 amino acids. Germline V gene sequence: CDR1 MGHRA, CDR2 YSYEKL. The CDR3 loop is CASSQEVGVEGTEAFF. The CDR3 bases are TGCGCCAGCAGCCAAGAGGTGGGGGTGGAGGGCACTGAAGCTTTCTTT.

The genes are TRBV28 and TRBJ1-5; D may be TRBD1 (5 bases). CDR1 MDHEN and CDR2 SYDVKM come from the germline V gene. Between the trimmed V and J ends, which lost 5 bases and 3 bases, there was a span of 17 bases. The CDR3 is 16 amino acids. CDR3 region: CASSLRGYRDNQPQHF. DNA for the CDR3: TGTGCCAGCAGTCTAAGGGGTTACCGCGACAATCAGCCCCAGCATTTT.

The chain combines TRBV6-6 with TRBJ2-7; a weak D match, TRBD1 (6 bases). Trimming stripped 8 bases from V and 5 bases from J, with 10 bases between. This CDR3 spans 11 amino acids. CDR1 and CDR2 from the germline V gene are MNHNY and SVGAGI (reference sequence). The CDR3 DNA reads TGTGCCAGCCAGGGGTCCCACGAGCAGTACTTC. This gives the protein CASQGSHEQYF.

This sequence joins TRBV18 and TRBJ1-4; TRBD1 matches 7 bases. The CDR3 length is 14 residues. J gave up 8 bases and V 4 bases, and 7 bases lay outside the gene matches. Germline CDR1 reads KGHSH; CDR2 reads LQKENI. The CDR3 protein is CASSLGGLREKLFF. CDR3 in DNA: TGTGCCAGCTCACTAGGGGGCCTGAGGGAAAAACTGTTTTTT.

The chain is built from TRBV28 and TRBJ1-5; 10 bases align to TRBD1. This CDR3 is built from 18 residues. The V and J ends lost 6 bases and 0 bases, in that order; junction bases with no gene match: 11. CDR1 and CDR2 from the germline V gene are MDHEN and SYDVKM. CDR3 region: CASSRQGARLYSNQPQHF. CDR3 sequence (DNA): TGTGCCAGCAGCCGACAGGGGGCCCGATTATATAGCAATCAGCCCCAGCATTTT. Supplemented by reference TRBV28 and TRBJ1-5, the full variable domain reads DVKVTQSSRYLVKRTGEKVFLECVQDMDHENMFWYRQDPGLGLRLIYFSYDVKMKEKGDIPEGYSVSREKKERFSLILESASTNQTSMYLCASSRQGARLYSNQPQHFGDGTRLSIL.

CDR3 protein: CASKPGGPYSYEQYF. The CDR3, as DNA: TGTGCCAGTAAGCCCGGGGGACCTTACTCCTACGAGCAGTACTTC. The chain links TRBV19 to TRBJ2-7; D may be TRBD2 (6 bases). V lost 7 bases, J lost 0 bases, and 16 bases lay in between. The CDR3 totals 15 residues. Looked up from germline, CDR1 is LNHDA and CDR2 is SQIVND (reference sequence).

The gene calls are TRBV29-1 and TRBJ2-3, with TRBD2 matching 7 bases. This CDR3 is 14 amino acids long. Germline V lookup: CDR1 SQVTM, CDR2 ANQGSEA. The J segment lost 1 base and the V segment lost 7 bases, leaving 8 bases of the junction unmatched. The CDR3 here is CSAPCGGGTDTQYF. Here the CDR3 DNA reads TGCAGCGCTCCTTGCGGGGGTGGCACAGATACGCAGTATTTT.

The genes are TRBV6-5 and TRBJ1-1; 7 bases are shared with TRBD1. The CDR3 consists of 14 residues. Germline V CDR1 and CDR2: MNHEY, SVGAGI. The V and J ends lost 4 bases and 7 bases, in that order; junction bases with no gene match: 9. CDR3 in amino acids: CASSSTGDRLEAFF. Here the CDR3 DNA reads TGTGCCAGCAGTTCTACCGGGGACAGACTTGAAGCTTTCTTT.

CDR3 DNA: TGTGCCAGCAGCCAAGTACCCCTTCTCTTCTGGCCGCCCATTCCGGGGGACGAGCAGTACTTC. Encoded protein: CASSQVPLLFWPPIPGDEQYF. The chain carries TRBV14 and TRBJ2-7; TRBD2 is a possible D gene (6 bases). Germline V CDR1 and CDR2: SGHDN, FVKESK. The V gene lost 1 base and the J gene lost 5 bases, with 33 bases spanning the gap. This CDR3 contains 21 residues.

This rearrangement joins TRBV29-1 to TRBJ2-7; D call uncertain. This CDR3 region has 11 residues. V was pared by 0 bases and J by 6 bases, with 6 bases between. The V gene's germline CDR1 is SQVTM and CDR2 ANQGSEA. The CDR3, as DNA: TGCAGCGTTGAAGACGGTATCGAGCAGTACTTC. Its protein product is CSVEDGIEQYF.

The genes are TRBV25-1 and TRBJ2-7; the match to TRBD1 covers 9 bases. The CDR3 loop spans 14 amino acids. From germline, CDR1 is MGHDK and CDR2 SYGVNS. Trimming cost V 4 bases and J 7 bases; bases outside gene matches: 8. The CDR3 loop is CASSVYRDRAEQYF. Written as DNA, the CDR3 is TGTGCCAGCAGTGTCTACCGGGACAGGGCAGAGCAGTACTTC.